This T cell receptor beta chain was documented in a study of control samples from healthy donors and cancer patients. The V gene lost 1 base and the J gene lost 5 bases, with 3 bases spanning the gap. Germline V gives CDR1 MNHNS, CDR2 SASEGT. The CDR3 has 12 residues. TCRdb's copy holds only in-frame clones and misses some; the assay was immunoSEQ multiplex PCR. The sample has 200,000 or so clones; around 94% are singletons. The sequence came from a man in his fifties or sixties in good health. Specimen: blood. V is TRBV6-1 and J is TRBJ1-3, with unresolved D. CDR3 in amino acids: CASSEGRNTIYF. CDR3 DNA sequence: TGTGCCAGCAGTGAAGGCCGAAACACCATATATTTT.